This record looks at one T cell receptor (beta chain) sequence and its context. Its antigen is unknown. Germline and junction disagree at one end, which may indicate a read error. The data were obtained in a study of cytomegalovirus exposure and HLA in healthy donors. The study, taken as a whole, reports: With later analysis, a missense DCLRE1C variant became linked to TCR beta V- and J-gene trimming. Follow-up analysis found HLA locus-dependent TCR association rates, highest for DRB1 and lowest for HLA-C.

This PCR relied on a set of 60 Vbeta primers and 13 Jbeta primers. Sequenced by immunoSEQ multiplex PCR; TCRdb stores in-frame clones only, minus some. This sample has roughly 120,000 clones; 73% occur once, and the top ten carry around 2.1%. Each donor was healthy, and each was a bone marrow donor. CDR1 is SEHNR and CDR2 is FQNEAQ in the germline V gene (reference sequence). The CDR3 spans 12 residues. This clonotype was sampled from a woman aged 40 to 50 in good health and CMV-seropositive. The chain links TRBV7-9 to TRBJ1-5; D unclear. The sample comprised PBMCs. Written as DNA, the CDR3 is TGTTCCAGCAGCTTGTTACAGCAGCCCCAGCATTTT. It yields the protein CSSSLLQQPQHF.